These T cell receptor beta chains were read from a single sample in a study of early T cells in non-severe SARS-CoV-2 infection. Using its own MiXCR run on the 5' RACE reads, TCRdb lists one record per CDR3 protein. The sample carries 90,000 to 120,000 distinct CDR3 sequences, roughly 12% recorded once. The material sequenced was whole blood. The receptors were gathered from an adult who was a healthcare worker with PCR-confirmed SARS-CoV-2 infection or an uninfected control (not recorded which). CDR3s include the opening cysteine and the closing phenylalanine or tryptophan. D genes are given only for firm matches. Clone size is shown for a subset of rows, as once, few, many or a class of expanded clone.

V: TRBV3-1
J: TRBJ1-1
size: -
D: -
CDR3: CASSQEARAFF
DNA: TGTGCCAGCAGCCAAGAGGCGAGGGCTTTCTTT

V: TRBV19
J: TRBJ1-5
size: few
D: -
CDR3: CASSTTTGGDYSNQPQHF
DNA: TGTGCCAGTAGTACCACGACAGGTGGGGATTATAGCAATCAGCCCCAGCATTTT

V: TRBV10-2
J: TRBJ2-3
size: -
D: TRBD1
CDR3: CAGLDRGTDTQYF
DNA: TGCGCCGGCTTGGACAGGGGCACAGATACGCAGTATTTT

V: TRBV29-1
J: TRBJ2-3
size: -
D: TRBD2
CDR3: CSVEDRTSGTDTQYF
DNA: TGCAGCGTTGAAGACCGGACTAGCGGCACAGATACGCAGTATTTT

V: TRBV20-1
J: TRBJ2-7
size: few
D: -
CDR3: CSASPLGQDYYEQYF
DNA: TGCAGTGCTAGTCCCCTTGGACAGGACTACTACGAGCAGTACTTC

V: TRBV27
J: TRBJ1-4
size: -
D: -
CDR3: CASSFRWNEKLFF
DNA: TGTGCCAGCAGTTTTCGGTGGAATGAAAAACTGTTTTTT

V: TRBV5-5
J: TRBJ1-1
size: -
D: -
CDR3: CASSLRTGRDTEAFF
DNA: TGTGCCAGCAGCTTGAGGACGGGGCGCGACACTGAAGCTTTCTTT

V: TRBV24-1
J: TRBJ2-7
size: many
D: -
CDR3: CATSDRSGHPYEQYF
DNA: TGTGCCACCAGTGATCGATCGGGACACCCCTACGAGCAGTACTTC

V: TRBV6-1
J: TRBJ2-1
size: many
D: -
CDR3: CASRDPGNSYNEQFF
DNA: TGTGCCAGCAGGGACCCGGGAAACTCCTACAATGAGCAGTTCTTC

V: TRBV4-2
J: TRBJ1-1
size: many
D: -
CDR3: CASSQGLGEWNTEAFF
DNA: TGTGCCAGCAGCCAAGGGCTCGGGGAATGGAACACTGAAGCTTTCTTT

V: TRBV20-1
J: TRBJ2-7
size: many
D: TRBD2
CDR3: CSASSLAGGWYEQYF
DNA: TGCAGTGCTAGCAGTCTAGCGGGGGGTTGGTACGAGCAGTACTTC

V: TRBV5-1
J: TRBJ1-1
size: many
D: -
CDR3: CASSFTRMNTEAFF
DNA: TGCGCCAGCAGCTTCACCCGGATGAACACTGAAGCTTTCTTT

V: TRBV7-9
J: TRBJ2-3
size: few
D: TRBD1
CDR3: CASSSGQGATDTQYF
DNA: TGTGCCAGCAGCTCGGGACAGGGGGCCACAGATACGCAGTATTTT

V: TRBV11-3
J: TRBJ1-2
size: many
D: -
CDR3: CASSLATVPYGYTF
DNA: TGTGCCAGCAGCTTAGCGACAGTTCCTTATGGCTACACCTTC

V: TRBV21-1
J: TRBJ2-6
size: few
D: -
CDR3: CASSKFYGSGANVLTF
DNA: TGTGCCAGCAGCAAATTCTACGGCTCTGGGGCCAACGTCCTGACTTTC

V: TRBV6-6
J: TRBJ2-5
size: few
D: -
CDR3: CASKEGEETQYF
DNA: TGTGCCAGCAAGGAGGGAGAAGAGACCCAGTACTTC

V: TRBV6-6
J: TRBJ2-2
size: -
D: TRBD1
CDR3: CASRLRQGAGELFF
DNA: TGTGCCAGCCGTTTGAGACAGGGTGCCGGGGAGCTGTTTTTT

V: TRBV27
J: TRBJ1-4
size: few
D: -
CDR3: CASSLGPSREKLFF
DNA: TGTGCCAGCAGTTTGGGGCCCTCTAGAGAAAAACTGTTTTTT

V: TRBV4-1
J: TRBJ1-1
size: -
D: -
CDR3: CASSQVGFQGTGGTEAFF
DNA: TGCGCCAGCAGCCAAGTGGGATTTCAGGGGACCGGGGGCACTGAAGCTTTCTTT

V: TRBV20-1
J: TRBJ2-1
size: many
D: TRBD2
CDR3: CSAPGAIAGDSEQFF
DNA: TGCAGTGCTCCGGGAGCGATAGCGGGAGATTCTGAGCAGTTCTTC

V: TRBV12-3/TRBV12-4
J: TRBJ2-3
size: -
D: -
CDR3: CASSLFSEEVQYF
DNA: TGTGCCAGCAGTTTGTTCAGCGAAGAGGTTCAGTATTTT

V: TRBV7-9
J: TRBJ2-5
size: many
D: TRBD2
CDR3: CASSSSHSGRAGETQYF
DNA: TGTGCCAGCAGCTCGTCTCATAGCGGGAGGGCCGGAGAGACCCAGTACTTC

V: TRBV11-3
J: TRBJ2-1
size: -
D: -
CDR3: CASSLESGFKGNEQFF
DNA: TGTGCCAGCAGCTTAGAATCGGGGTTCAAGGGCAATGAGCAGTTCTTC

V: TRBV7-2
J: TRBJ2-3
size: few
D: -
CDR3: CASSLLKSTDTQYF
DNA: TGTGCCAGCAGCTTACTCAAAAGCACAGATACGCAGTATTTT

V: TRBV12-3/TRBV12-4
J: TRBJ1-6
size: few
D: TRBD1
CDR3: CASRLPGTGRGANSPLHF
DNA: TGTGCCAGCAGGCTCCCCGGGACAGGTCGGGGCGCTAATTCACCCCTCCACTTT

V: TRBV12-3/TRBV12-4
J: TRBJ2-1
size: -
D: TRBD2
CDR3: CASSWGGRANEQFF
DNA: TGTGCCAGCAGTTGGGGGGGGAGGGCCAATGAGCAGTTCTTC

V: TRBV20-1
J: TRBJ2-7
size: -
D: TRBD1
CDR3: CSAVNPGQGDYEQYF
DNA: TGCAGTGCTGTTAATCCGGGACAGGGAGACTACGAGCAGTACTTC

V: TRBV6-2/TRBV6-3
J: TRBJ2-5
size: few
D: -
CDR3: CASTLRWRGETQYF
DNA: TGTGCCAGCACCCTCCGGTGGCGGGGAGAGACCCAGTACTTC

V: TRBV11-2
J: TRBJ2-5
size: many
D: -
CDR3: CASSPAIETQYF
DNA: TGTGCCAGCAGTCCGGCCATAGAGACCCAGTACTTC

V: TRBV6-5
J: TRBJ2-7
size: -
D: TRBD1
CDR3: CASSYSGQTLSYEQYF
DNA: TGTGCCAGCAGTTACTCGGGACAGACCCTCTCCTACGAGCAGTACTTC

V: TRBV15
J: TRBJ1-1
size: -
D: -
CDR3: CATSSLSTEAFF
DNA: TGTGCCACCAGCAGCCTTAGCACTGAAGCTTTCTTT

V: TRBV7-4
J: TRBJ1-4
size: many
D: -
CDR3: CASSLHRAIDVSNEKLFF
DNA: TGTGCCAGCAGCTTGCACAGGGCCATCGACGTTTCTAATGAAAAACTGTTTTTT

V: TRBV4-2
J: TRBJ1-2
size: many
D: -
CDR3: CASSQDSAKNYGYTF
DNA: TGTGCCAGCAGCCAAGACAGCGCCAAAAACTATGGCTACACCTTC

V: TRBV10-1
J: TRBJ2-1
size: few
D: TRBD2
CDR3: CASSYGLEGNEQFF
DNA: TGCGCCAGCAGTTACGGACTAGAGGGCAATGAGCAGTTCTTC

V: TRBV25-1
J: TRBJ1-3
size: few
D: -
CDR3: CASSGLGGKGNTIYF
DNA: TGTGCCAGCAGTGGTTTAGGGGGAAAAGGAAACACCATATATTTT

V: TRBV10-3
J: TRBJ1-1
size: few
D: -
CDR3: CAISEHMSTEAFF
DNA: TGTGCCATCAGTGAACATATGAGCACTGAAGCTTTCTTT

V: TRBV7-8
J: TRBJ2-1
size: -
D: -
CDR3: CASTLILGAYNEQFF
DNA: TGTGCCAGCACCCTGATACTAGGAGCCTACAATGAGCAGTTCTTC

V: TRBV20-1
J: TRBJ2-7
size: -
D: TRBD1
CDR3: CSALLTGGSRLREQYF
DNA: TGCAGTGCTCTCCTTACAGGGGGAAGTAGGCTACGGGAGCAGTACTTC

V: TRBV12-3/TRBV12-4
J: TRBJ1-3
size: -
D: -
CDR3: CASSDLRLFSGNTIYF
DNA: TGTGCCAGCAGTGATCTTAGACTGTTCTCTGGAAACACCATATATTTT

V: TRBV20-1
J: TRBJ2-2
size: few
D: TRBD2
CDR3: CSAAFGTSGTPGELFF
DNA: TGCAGTGCCGCTTTCGGGACTAGCGGGACCCCCGGGGAGCTGTTTTTT

V: TRBV2
J: TRBJ1-5
size: many
D: -
CDR3: CASSEEYSNQPQHF
DNA: TGTGCCAGCAGTGAGGAGTATAGCAATCAGCCCCAGCATTTT

V: TRBV21-1
J: TRBJ1-1
size: few
D: -
CDR3: CASSNVGRADTEAFF
DNA: TGTGCCAGCAGCAATGTGGGCAGGGCGGACACTGAAGCTTTCTTT

V: TRBV6-5
J: TRBJ2-2
size: -
D: TRBD2
CDR3: CASSYLTSGRPGELFF
DNA: TGTGCCAGCAGTTACCTTACTAGCGGGAGGCCCGGGGAGCTGTTTTTT